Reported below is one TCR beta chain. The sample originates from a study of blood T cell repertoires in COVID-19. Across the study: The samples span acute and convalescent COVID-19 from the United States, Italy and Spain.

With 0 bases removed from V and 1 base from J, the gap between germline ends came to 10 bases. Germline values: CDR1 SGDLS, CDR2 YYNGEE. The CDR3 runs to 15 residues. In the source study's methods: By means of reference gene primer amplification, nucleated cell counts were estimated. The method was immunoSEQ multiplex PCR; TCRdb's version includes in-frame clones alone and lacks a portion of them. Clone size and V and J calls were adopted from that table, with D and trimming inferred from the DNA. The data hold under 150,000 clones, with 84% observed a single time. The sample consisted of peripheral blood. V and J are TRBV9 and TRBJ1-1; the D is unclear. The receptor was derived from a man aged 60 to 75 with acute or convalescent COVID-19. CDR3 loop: CASSVGPDSNTEAFF. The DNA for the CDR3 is TGTGCCAGCAGCGTAGGACCCGACTCGAACACTGAAGCTTTCTTT.